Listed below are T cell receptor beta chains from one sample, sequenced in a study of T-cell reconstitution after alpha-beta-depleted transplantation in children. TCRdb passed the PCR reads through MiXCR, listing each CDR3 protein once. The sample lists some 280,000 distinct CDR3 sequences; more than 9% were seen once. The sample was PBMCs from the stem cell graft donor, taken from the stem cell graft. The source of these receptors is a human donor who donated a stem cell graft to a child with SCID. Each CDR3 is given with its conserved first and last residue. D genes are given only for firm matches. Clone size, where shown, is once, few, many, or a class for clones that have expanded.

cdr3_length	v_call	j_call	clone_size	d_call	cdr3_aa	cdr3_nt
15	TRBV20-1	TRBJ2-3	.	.	CSAEGGGPSTDTQYF	TGCAGTGCTGAGGGAGGGGGGCCTAGCACAGATACGCAGTATTTT
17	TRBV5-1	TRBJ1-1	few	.	CASSLESVGTDYTEAFF	TGCGCCAGCAGCTTGGAATCGGTTGGGACGGACTACACTGAAGCTTTCTTT
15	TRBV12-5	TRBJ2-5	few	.	CASGDSGNYQETQYF	TGTGCTAGTGGCGATAGCGGAAATTACCAAGAGACCCAGTACTTC
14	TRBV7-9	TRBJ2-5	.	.	CASRVGWEQETQYF	TGTGCCAGCCGTGTGGGGTGGGAACAAGAGACCCAGTACTTC
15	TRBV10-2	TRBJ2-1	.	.	CASSESLWGRNEQFF	TGCGCCAGCAGTGAGTCGCTGTGGGGGCGGAATGAGCAGTTCTTC
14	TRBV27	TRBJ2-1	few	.	CASSALGTLDEQFF	TGTGCCAGCAGCGCCCTCGGGACTTTAGATGAGCAGTTCTTC
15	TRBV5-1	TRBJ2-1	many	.	CASRGAKSSYNEQFF	TGCGCCAGCAGAGGGGCTAAGAGCTCCTACAATGAGCAGTTCTTC
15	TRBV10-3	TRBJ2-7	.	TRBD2	CAISPLAGGPDEQYF	TGTGCCATATCACCCTTAGCGGGGGGGCCGGACGAGCAGTACTTC
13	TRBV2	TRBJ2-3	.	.	CALGGRGTDTQYF	TGTGCACTGGGAGGCCGGGGGACAGATACGCAGTATTTT
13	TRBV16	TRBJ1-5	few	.	CASSQSVDQPQHF	TGTGCCAGCAGCCAATCGGTAGATCAGCCCCAGCATTTT
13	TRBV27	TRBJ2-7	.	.	CASSFGGSNEQYF	TGTGCCAGCAGTTTTGGGGGTTCCAACGAGCAGTACTTC
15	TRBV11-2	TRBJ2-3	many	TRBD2	CASSSSGGYTDTQYF	TGTGCCAGCAGCTCGAGCGGGGGTTACACAGATACGCAGTATTTT
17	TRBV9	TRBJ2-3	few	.	CASSSASLAASTDTQYF	TGTGCCAGCAGCTCAGCCTCCCTGGCGGCCAGCACAGATACGCAGTATTTT
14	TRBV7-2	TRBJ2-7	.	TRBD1	CASSSTGGLYEQYF	TGTGCCAGCAGCTCCACAGGGGGCTTATACGAGCAGTACTTC
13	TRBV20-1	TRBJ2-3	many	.	CSARRGSTDTQYF	TGCAGTGCTAGAAGGGGTAGCACAGATACGCAGTATTTT
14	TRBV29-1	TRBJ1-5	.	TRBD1	CSVQTGGLGQPQHF	TGCAGCGTCCAGACAGGGGGCTTGGGGCAGCCCCAGCATTTT
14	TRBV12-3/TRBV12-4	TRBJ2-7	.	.	CASSLDGTTYEQYF	TGTGCCAGCAGTTTAGATGGGACAACCTACGAGCAGTACTTC
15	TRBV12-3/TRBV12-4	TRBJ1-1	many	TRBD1	CASSLRTGINTEAFF	TGTGCCAGCAGTCTACGGACAGGGATCAACACTGAAGCTTTCTTT
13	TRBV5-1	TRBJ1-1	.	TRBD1	CASSGTGGTEAFF	TGCGCCAGCAGCGGCACAGGGGGAACTGAAGCTTTCTTT
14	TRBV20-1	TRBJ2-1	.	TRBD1	CSASIGQGVNEQFF	TGCAGCGCTAGTATTGGACAGGGGGTCAATGAGCAGTTCTTC
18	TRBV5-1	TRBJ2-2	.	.	CASSLDPRGLPNTGELFF	TGCGCCAGCAGCTTGGATCCTCGTGGCTTACCGAACACCGGGGAGCTGTTTTTT
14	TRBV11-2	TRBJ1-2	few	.	CASSLVQGSYGYTF	TGTGCCAGCAGCTTAGTGCAGGGAAGCTATGGCTACACCTTC
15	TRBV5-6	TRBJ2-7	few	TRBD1	CASSLYDRALGEQYF	TGTGCCAGCAGCTTGTATGACAGGGCCCTTGGCGAGCAGTACTTC
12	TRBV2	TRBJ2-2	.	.	CASMLYTGELFF	TGTGCCAGCATGCTGTACACCGGGGAGCTGTTTTTT
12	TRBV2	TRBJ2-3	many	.	CASSDGPDTQYF	TGTGCCAGCAGTGATGGTCCAGATACGCAGTATTTT
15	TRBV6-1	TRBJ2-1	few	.	CASPGEGRTYNEQFF	TGTGCCAGCCCTGGAGAGGGTAGGACCTACAATGAGCAGTTCTTC
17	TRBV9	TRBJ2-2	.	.	CASSTRGGGTGTGELFF	TGTGCCAGCAGCACCCGAGGGGGGGGTACTGGGACCGGGGAGCTGTTTTTT
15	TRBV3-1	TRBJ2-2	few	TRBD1	CASSQVTGATGELFF	TGTGCCAGCAGCCAAGTCACAGGGGCCACCGGGGAGCTGTTTTTT
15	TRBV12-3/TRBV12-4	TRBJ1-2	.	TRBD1	CASSSTLRQGGGYTF	TGTGCCAGCAGTTCGACACTCCGACAGGGGGGAGGCTACACCTTC
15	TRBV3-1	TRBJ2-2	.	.	CASSRGTILTGELFF	TGTGCCAGCAGCCGAGGGACAATTCTCACCGGGGAGCTGTTTTTT
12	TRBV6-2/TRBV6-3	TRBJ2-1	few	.	CASTGVGNEQFF	TGTGCCAGCACCGGAGTGGGGAATGAGCAGTTCTTC
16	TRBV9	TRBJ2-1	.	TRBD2	CASSPLLAGGLSEQFF	TGTGCCAGCAGCCCATTACTAGCGGGGGGGCTCAGCGAGCAGTTCTTC
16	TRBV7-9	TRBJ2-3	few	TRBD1	CASSLTQGAPADTQYF	TGTGCCAGCAGCTTAACGCAGGGGGCGCCGGCAGATACGCAGTATTTT
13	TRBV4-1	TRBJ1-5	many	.	CASSHGGNQPQHF	TGCGCCAGCAGCCACGGGGGGAATCAGCCCCAGCATTTT
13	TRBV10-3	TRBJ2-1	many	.	CATTGQPRNEQFF	TGTGCCACTACGGGACAACCTAGGAATGAGCAGTTCTTC
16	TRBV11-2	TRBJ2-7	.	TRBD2	CASRRIAGVIGDEQYF	TGTGCCAGCCGCCGTATAGCGGGGGTTATTGGCGACGAGCAGTACTTC
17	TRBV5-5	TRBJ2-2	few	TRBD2	CASSILLAGGNTGELFF	TGTGCCAGCAGCATCCTTCTAGCGGGGGGGAACACCGGGGAGCTGTTTTTT
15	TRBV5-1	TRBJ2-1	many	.	CASSWRDGSLDEQFF	TGCGCCAGCAGCTGGCGGGACGGATCTCTTGATGAGCAGTTCTTC
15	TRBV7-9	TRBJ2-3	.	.	CASSLGLGSTDTQYF	TGTGCCAGCAGCCTCGGGTTAGGGAGCACAGATACGCAGTATTTT
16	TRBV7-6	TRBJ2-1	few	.	CASSYSPSPPNNEQFF	TGTGCCAGCAGCTACTCCCCGTCGCCCCCGAACAATGAGCAGTTCTTC
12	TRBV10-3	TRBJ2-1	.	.	CAISEGRNEQFF	TGTGCCATCAGTGAAGGTAGGAATGAGCAGTTCTTC
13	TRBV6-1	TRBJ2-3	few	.	CASSLGPPDTQYF	TGTGCCAGCAGCCTAGGACCTCCAGATACGCAGTATTTT